This T cell receptor (beta chain) stems from a study of beta chain features in type 1 diabetes. Study in general: Similarity in age, gender and cell yields was seen between patients and healthy donors.

Sequenced material consisted of expressed TCRB transcripts (all of the isolated RNA was reverse transcribed). Generated by immunoSEQ multiplex PCR, the TCRdb table keeps only in-frame clones and is missing some. The table records under 50,000 clones, roughly 70% of them present only once. Regarding the study as a whole: The question of HLA type influencing TCRB rearrangement was one that remained unresolved here. The study found moderately but significantly shorter TCRB CDR3s in all four CD4+ subsets of Type 1 diabetes patients. Naive, central memory and Treg TCRB repertoires seemed to resemble each other more closely in patients than they did in healthy donors.

The CDR3 loop spans 15 amino acids. Germline CDR1 and CDR2: SGHTA and FQGNSA. V was clipped by 5 bases and J by 7 bases; unmatched bases: 3. On this clone: As yet, its antigen is unknown.

The sequence was obtained from a woman under 30 with type 1 diabetes. Input material: Tregs from blood. The chain has TRBV7-2 and TRBJ2-1; 15 nucleotides match TRBD2. The chain's CDR3 is CASSQGTSGRNEQFF. CDR3 in DNA: TGTGCCAGCAGCCAAGGGACTAGCGGGAGGAATGAGCAGTTCTTC.